The 5 T cell receptor beta chains in this list originate from one sample, sequenced in a study of T cells expressing NK-cell markers (TCRdb year 2020). To prepare the library, 5' RACE was applied. TCRdb names Illumina HiSeq 2000 as the instrument used. TCRdb reprocessed the reads, reporting each CDR3 protein sequence once and no DNA. The sample table holds hundreds of thousands of distinct CDR3 sequences. The top ten hold approximately 7% of the sample. Sequenced: blood T cells: a sorted CD56 or NKG2C T cell subset, CD4+ or CD8+ T cells, or bulk PBMC T cells (not recorded which). The source of these receptors is a woman between 18 and 70 years old in good health.

The chain is built from TRBV5-4 and TRBJ1-5; TCRdb returns TRBD1, unconfirmable since there is no DNA. Germline lookup yields CDR1 SGHNT and CDR2 YYREEE (reference sequence). CDR3 size: 14 residues. This chain's CDR3 is CASSFGGNNQPQHF. The full variable domain, completed using reference TRBV5-4 and TRBJ1-5, is ETGVTQSPTHLIKTRGQQVTLRCSSQSGHNTVSWYQQALGQGPQFIFQYYREEENGRGNFPPRFSGLQFPNYSSELNVNALELDDSALYLCASSFGGNNQPQHFGDGTRLSIL.

The chain carries TRBV13 and TRBJ1-4; TCRdb gives TRBD1 as the D gene, but with no DNA this cannot be confirmed. The CDR3 has 14 residues. Germline CDR1 is PRHDT and CDR2 is FYEKMQ (reference sequence). The CDR3 here is CASSFRDLEEKLFF.

The V and J genes are TRBV6-1 and TRBJ2-1; TCRdb's D gene call, TRBD1, goes unchecked for lack of DNA. The CDR3 spans 14 residues. Germline CDR1 reads MNHNS; CDR2 reads SASEGT. The CDR3 is CASSEPGVIGEQFF.

The gene calls are TRBV7-6 and TRBJ2-7; absent DNA, TCRdb's TRBD1 call cannot be checked. Germline loops: CDR1 SGHVS, CDR2 FNYEAQ. CDR3 length: 14 amino acids. The chain's CDR3 is CASSPRQGLDEQYF.

The chain combines TRBV6-5 with TRBJ1-1; the D call from TCRdb, TRBD1, cannot be confirmed without DNA. Germline V CDR1 and CDR2: MNHEY, SVGAGI. CDR3 length: 12 residues. The CDR3 reads CASGRTDAEAFF.